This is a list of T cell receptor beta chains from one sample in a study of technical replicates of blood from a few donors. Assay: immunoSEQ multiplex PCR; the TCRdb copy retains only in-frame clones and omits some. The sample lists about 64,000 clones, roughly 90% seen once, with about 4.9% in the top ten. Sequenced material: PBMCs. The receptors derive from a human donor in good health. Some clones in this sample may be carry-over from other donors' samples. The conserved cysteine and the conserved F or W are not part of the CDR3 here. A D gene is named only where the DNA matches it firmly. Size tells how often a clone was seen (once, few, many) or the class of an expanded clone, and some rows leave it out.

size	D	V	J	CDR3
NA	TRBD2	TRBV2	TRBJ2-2	ASSESSGDTGELF
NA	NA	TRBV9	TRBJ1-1	ASSPRTALNTEAF
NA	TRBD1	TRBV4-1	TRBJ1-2	ASSQDVNRGEGYT
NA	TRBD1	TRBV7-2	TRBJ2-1	ASSLYAGTGSLNEQF
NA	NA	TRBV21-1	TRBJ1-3	ASSSYGSGNTIY
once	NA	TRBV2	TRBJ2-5	ASSLLARKETQY
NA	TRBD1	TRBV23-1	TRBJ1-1	ASIHWTGGFLGEAF
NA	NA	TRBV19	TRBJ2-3	ASSIERADTQY
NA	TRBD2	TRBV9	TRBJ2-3	ASSVGTSGRGY
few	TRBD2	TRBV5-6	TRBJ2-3	ASSFSSGGTDTQY
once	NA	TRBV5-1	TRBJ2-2	ASSLPGTGELF
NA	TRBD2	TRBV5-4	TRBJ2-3	ASSLSVLAGADTQY
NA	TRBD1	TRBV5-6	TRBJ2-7	ASSFGQGVNEQY
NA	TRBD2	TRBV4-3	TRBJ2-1	ASSQGVAGGLYNEQF
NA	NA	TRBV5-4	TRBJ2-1	ASTYSGLVLGNEQF
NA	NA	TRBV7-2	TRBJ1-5	ASSLARRDPQH
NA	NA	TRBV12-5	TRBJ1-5	ASDRGRGSNQPQH
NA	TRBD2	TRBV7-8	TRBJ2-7	ASSLLAGDITYEQY
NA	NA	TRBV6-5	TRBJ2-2	ASSQNIRVIGELF
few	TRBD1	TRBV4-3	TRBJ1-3	ASSQRTGGHTIY
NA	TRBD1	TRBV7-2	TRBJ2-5	ASSSTGGRETQY
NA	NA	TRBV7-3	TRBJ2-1	ASSLQGQSSYNEQF
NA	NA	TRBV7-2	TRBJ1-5	ASSLVGSGVVQPQH
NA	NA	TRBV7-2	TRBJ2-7	ASSLFGGDYEQY
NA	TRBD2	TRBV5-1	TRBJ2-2	ASLSGTSFTGELF
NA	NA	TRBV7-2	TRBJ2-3	ASSYNTDTQY
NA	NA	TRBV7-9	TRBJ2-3	ASGERPSSTDTQY
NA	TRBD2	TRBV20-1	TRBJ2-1	SARDSERGI
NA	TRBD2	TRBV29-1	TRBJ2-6	STLAGAGANVLT